This TCR beta chain was profiled in a study of OX40 agonist ivuxolimab in advanced cancers. The table came from immunoSEQ multiplex PCR; TCRdb's copy has only in-frame clones and leaves some out. The table records some 86,000 clones, roughly 85% of them present only once. The CDR3 totals 14 residues. The V gene's germline CDR1 is LNHDA and CDR2 SQIVND (reference sequence). Trimming removed 1 base at V and 2 bases at J, with 7 bases between. The table lists this clone with a count of one. This chain connects TRBV19 to TRBJ2-3, with a weak D call TRBD1 (6 bases). Sequencing used CD4+ or CD8+ T cells sorted from blood, obtained in a trial of the OX40 agonist ivuxolimab. The sequence derives from an adult with an advanced solid tumor such as melanoma, head and neck, liver or kidney cancer. The chain's CDR3 is CASSIGQVTDTQYF. The CDR3 bases are TGTGCCAGTAGTATAGGACAGGTCACAGATACGCAGTATTTT.